The clone carrying this T cell receptor (beta chain) was recorded a few times. Its antigen is undetermined. The entry originates in a study of CD8+ T cells in alopecia areata. Points from the study as a whole: Compared with normal scalp, lesional scalp had higher clonality and more expanded CD8+ clones. Normal skin's resident alphabeta T cells are sequenced alongside lesional scalp T cells.

The treatment denotes: oral pan-JAK inhibitor, 5-10 mg twice daily. Once RNA had been extracted, it was reverse transcribed into cDNA to act as the sequencing template. The method was immunoSEQ multiplex PCR; TCRdb's version includes in-frame clones alone and lacks a portion of them. The sample yields 200,000 or so clones, about two fifths seen once. The germline V and J ends were trimmed by 0 bases and 1 base, with 7 bases remaining between them. The germline CDR1 and CDR2 sequences are SEHNR and FQNEAQ (reference sequence). The CDR3 length is 15 residues. The clonotype originates from a human donor with alopecia areata. The input for sequencing was CD4+ T cells sorted from blood, taken between weeks 30 and 35, from a patient treated with tofacitinib. V and J are TRBV7-9 and TRBJ2-4, with D unresolved. The CDR3, as DNA: TGTGCCAGCAGCTTAGCCCCTGGCGCCAAAAACATTCAGTACTTC. Its protein product is CASSLAPGAKNIQYF.